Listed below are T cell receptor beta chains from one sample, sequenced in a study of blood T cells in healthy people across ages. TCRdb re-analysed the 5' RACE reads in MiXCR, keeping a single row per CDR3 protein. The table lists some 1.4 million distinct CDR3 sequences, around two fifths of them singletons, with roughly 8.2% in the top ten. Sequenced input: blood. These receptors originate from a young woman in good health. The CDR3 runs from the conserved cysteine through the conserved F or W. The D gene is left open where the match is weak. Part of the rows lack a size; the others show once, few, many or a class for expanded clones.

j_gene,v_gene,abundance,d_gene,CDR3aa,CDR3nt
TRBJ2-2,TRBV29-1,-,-,CSVELEVGPNTGELFF,TGCAGCGTTGAATTAGAGGTCGGACCTAACACCGGGGAGCTGTTTTTT
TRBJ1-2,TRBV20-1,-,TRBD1,CWWPGQGAYDGYTF,TGCTGGTGGCCGGGACAGGGGGCTTATGACGGCTACACCTTC
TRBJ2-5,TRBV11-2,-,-,CASSLTDFRETQYF,TGTGCCAGCAGCTTAACGGACTTCCGAGAGACCCAGTACTTC
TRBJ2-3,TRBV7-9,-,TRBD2,CASSFSSGYSTDTQYF,TGTGCCAGCAGCTTTTCTAGCGGGTATAGCACAGATACGCAGTATTTT
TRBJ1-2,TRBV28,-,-,CASLGGGPPLNYGYTF,TGTGCCAGCCTTGGGGGGGGGCCGCCCCTTAACTATGGCTACACCTTC
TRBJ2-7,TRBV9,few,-,CASSETEGFYEQYF,TGTGCCAGCAGCGAGACCGAGGGGTTCTACGAGCAGTACTTC
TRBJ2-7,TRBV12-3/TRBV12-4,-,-,CASSLVAGKAFYEQYF,TGTGCCAGCAGTTTAGTGGCAGGAAAAGCCTTCTACGAGCAGTACTTC
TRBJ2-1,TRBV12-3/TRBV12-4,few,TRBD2,CASSSGLGVGYNEQFF,TGTGCCAGCAGTTCGGGACTAGGGGTAGGCTACAATGAGCAGTTCTTC
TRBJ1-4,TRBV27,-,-,CASSSRGTNEKLFF,TGTGCCAGCAGTTCCCGTGGCACTAATGAAAAACTGTTTTTT
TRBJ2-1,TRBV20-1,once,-,CSANRGPTYNEQFF,TGCAGTGCTAACCGGGGCCCAACCTACAATGAGCAGTTCTTC
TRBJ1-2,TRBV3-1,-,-,CASSQDRKYGYTF,TGTGCCAGCAGCCAAGATCGGAAATATGGCTACACCTTC
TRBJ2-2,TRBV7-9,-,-,CASSPALGHNTGELFF,TGTGCCAGCTCCCCAGCCCTGGGACACAACACCGGGGAGCTGTTTTTT
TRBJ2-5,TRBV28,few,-,CASSPPRSDLKETQYF,TGTGCCAGCAGTCCACCTCGTTCCGATTTGAAAGAGACCCAGTACTTC
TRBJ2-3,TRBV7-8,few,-,CASSLDQGTDTQYF,TGTGCCAGCAGCTTAGATCAGGGCACAGATACGCAGTATTTT
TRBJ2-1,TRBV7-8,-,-,CASSSLVDEQFF,TGTGCCAGCAGCTCTCTGGTCGATGAGCAGTTCTTC
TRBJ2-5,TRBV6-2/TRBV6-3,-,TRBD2,CASSLLGAGVETQYF,TGTGCCAGCAGCCTTCTGGGAGCGGGAGTAGAGACCCAGTACTTC
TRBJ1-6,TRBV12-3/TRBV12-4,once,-,CASSVKGLSPLHF,TGTGCCAGCAGTGTAAAGGGGCTCTCACCCCTCCACTTT
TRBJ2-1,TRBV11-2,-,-,CASSPFSGYSYNEQFF,TGTGCCAGCAGCCCCTTTTCGGGGTACTCCTACAATGAGCAGTTCTTC
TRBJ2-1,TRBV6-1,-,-,CAGSSGLQNEQFF,TGTGCCGGCAGTTCAGGGTTGCAGAATGAGCAGTTCTTC
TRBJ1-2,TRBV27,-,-,CASSFGMGFGNYGYTF,TGTGCCAGCAGTTTTGGTATGGGGTTTGGGAACTATGGCTACACCTTC
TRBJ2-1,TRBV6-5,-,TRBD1,CASRSRGQGSNEQFF,TGTGCCAGCAGGTCACGGGGACAGGGGAGTAATGAGCAGTTCTTC
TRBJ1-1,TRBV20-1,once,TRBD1,CSPSGTGGGGTEAFF,TGCAGTCCATCCGGGACAGGGGGCGGAGGGACTGAAGCTTTCTTT
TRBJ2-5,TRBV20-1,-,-,CSARAGTGPSGTQYF,TGCAGTGCTAGAGCGGGGACCGGGCCTAGTGGGACCCAGTACTTC
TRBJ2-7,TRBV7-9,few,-,CASIIRGYSYEQYF,TGTGCCAGCATCATCCGGGGGTACTCCTACGAGCAGTACTTC
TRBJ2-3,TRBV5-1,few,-,CASSLELQGKTTDTQYF,TGCGCCAGCAGCTTGGAGTTGCAGGGGAAAACCACAGATACGCAGTATTTT
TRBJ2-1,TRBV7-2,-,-,CASSPRSGARNEQFF,TGTGCCAGCAGCCCCCGTTCAGGGGCGCGGAATGAGCAGTTCTTC
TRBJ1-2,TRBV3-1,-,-,CASSPGQFFNYGYTF,TGTGCCAGCAGCCCCGGACAGTTCTTCAACTATGGCTACACCTTC
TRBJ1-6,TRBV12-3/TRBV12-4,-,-,CASSFLGLGNSPLHF,TGTGCCAGCAGTTTTTTGGGACTGGGCAATTCACCCCTCCACTTT
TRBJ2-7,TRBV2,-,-,CASASAGLAPYEQYF,TGTGCCAGCGCCTCCGCGGGGCTAGCCCCCTACGAGCAGTACTTC
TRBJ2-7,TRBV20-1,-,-,CSARDGWGSYEQYF,TGCAGTGCTAGAGATGGGTGGGGCTCCTACGAGCAGTACTTC
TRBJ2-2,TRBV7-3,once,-,CASSPAGAGELFF,TGTGCCAGCAGCCCGGCAGGGGCCGGGGAGCTGTTTTTT
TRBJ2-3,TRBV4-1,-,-,CASSQDPVLTDTQYF,TGCGCCAGCAGCCAAGACCCAGTACTCACAGATACGCAGTATTTT
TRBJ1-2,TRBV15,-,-,CATSRLGGTPPGYTF,TGTGCCACCAGCAGGCTGGGCGGGACTCCCCCAGGCTACACCTTC
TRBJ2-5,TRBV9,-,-,CASSVTPNGGRETQYF,TGTGCCAGCAGCGTCACTCCCAATGGGGGCCGGGAGACCCAGTACTTC
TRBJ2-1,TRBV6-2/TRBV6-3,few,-,CASKAGAANQETQFF,TGTGCCAGCAAGGCGGGGGCAGCCAATCAAGAGACCCAGTTCTTC
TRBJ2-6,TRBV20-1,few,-,CSATKSGANVLTF,TGCAGTGCTACTAAGTCTGGGGCCAACGTCCTGACTTTC
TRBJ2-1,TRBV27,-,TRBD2,CVSSSSGSINEQFF,TGTGTCAGCAGTTCTAGCGGGAGTATCAATGAGCAGTTCTTC
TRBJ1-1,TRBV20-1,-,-,CSARDRRGGGTEAFF,TGCAGTGCTAGAGATAGAAGGGGGGGCGGCACTGAAGCTTTCTTT
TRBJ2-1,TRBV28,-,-,CASSFGGSAITKQFF,TGTGCCAGCAGTTTCGGGGGTTCAGCAATTACAAAGCAGTTCTTC
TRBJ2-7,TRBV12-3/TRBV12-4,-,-,CASSALSGEQYF,TGTGCCAGCAGCGCTTTATCGGGGGAGCAGTACTTC
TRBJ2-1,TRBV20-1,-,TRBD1,CSARARTGGIYNEQFF,TGCAGTGCTAGAGCCAGGACAGGGGGCATCTACAATGAGCAGTTCTTC
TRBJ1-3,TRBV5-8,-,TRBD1,CASSLEVWTGRNSGNTIYF,TGTGCCAGCAGCTTGGAGGTTTGGACAGGGAGGAACTCTGGAAACACCATATATTTT
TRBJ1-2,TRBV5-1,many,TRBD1,CASSLGQGTNYGYTF,TGCGCCAGCAGCCTGGGACAGGGTACTAACTATGGCTACACCTTC
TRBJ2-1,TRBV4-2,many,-,CASSQGTHSVSYNEQFF,TGTGCCAGCAGCCAGGGGACTCATAGCGTTTCCTACAATGAGCAGTTCTTC
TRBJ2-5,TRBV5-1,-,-,CASSYRDLETQYF,TGCGCCAGCAGCTACAGGGACCTAGAGACCCAGTACTTC
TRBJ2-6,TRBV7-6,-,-,CASSLVGGSGANVLTF,TGTGCCAGCAGCTTAGTGGGGGGCTCTGGGGCCAACGTCCTGACTTTC
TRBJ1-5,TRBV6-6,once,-,CASSIRGYQAQHF,TGTGCCAGCAGTATCAGGGGCTATCAGGCCCAGCATTTT
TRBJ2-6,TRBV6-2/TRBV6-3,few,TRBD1,CASSSQTGSPSGANVLTF,TGTGCCAGCAGTAGTCAGACAGGGTCCCCCTCTGGGGCCAACGTCCTGACTTTC
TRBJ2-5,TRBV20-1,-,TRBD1,CSAPRDRGETQYF,TGCAGTGCCCCCCGCGACAGGGGGGAGACCCAGTACTTC
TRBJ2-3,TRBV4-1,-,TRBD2,CASSQDSGRASDTQYF,TGCGCCAGCAGCCAAGACAGCGGGAGGGCGTCAGATACGCAGTATTTT
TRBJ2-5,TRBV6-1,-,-,CASSDWGSGETQYF,TGTGCCAGCAGTGATTGGGGGAGCGGAGAGACCCAGTACTTC